The clone carrying this T cell receptor (beta chain) was recorded at least ten times. From the PCR reads, TCRdb called clonotypes with MiXCR, one entry per CDR3 protein. The data contain approximately 84,000 distinct CDR3 sequences, under 60% of them singletons. This record comes from a study of CDR3 diversity in severe acne. The germline gives CDR1 SGHVS, CDR2 FNYEAQ. The CDR3 has 15 residues. The J segment lost 8 bases and the V segment lost 4 bases, leaving 9 bases of the junction unmatched. The sequence was collected from a male donor in good health, without acne. The genes are TRBV7-6 and TRBJ2-1, with 9 positions matching TRBD2. Specimen: blood. CDR3 coding DNA: TGTGCCAGCAGCTGGGGCGGGGGGGCCACGGATGAGCAGTTCTTC. Amino acid sequence: CASSWGGGATDEQFF.